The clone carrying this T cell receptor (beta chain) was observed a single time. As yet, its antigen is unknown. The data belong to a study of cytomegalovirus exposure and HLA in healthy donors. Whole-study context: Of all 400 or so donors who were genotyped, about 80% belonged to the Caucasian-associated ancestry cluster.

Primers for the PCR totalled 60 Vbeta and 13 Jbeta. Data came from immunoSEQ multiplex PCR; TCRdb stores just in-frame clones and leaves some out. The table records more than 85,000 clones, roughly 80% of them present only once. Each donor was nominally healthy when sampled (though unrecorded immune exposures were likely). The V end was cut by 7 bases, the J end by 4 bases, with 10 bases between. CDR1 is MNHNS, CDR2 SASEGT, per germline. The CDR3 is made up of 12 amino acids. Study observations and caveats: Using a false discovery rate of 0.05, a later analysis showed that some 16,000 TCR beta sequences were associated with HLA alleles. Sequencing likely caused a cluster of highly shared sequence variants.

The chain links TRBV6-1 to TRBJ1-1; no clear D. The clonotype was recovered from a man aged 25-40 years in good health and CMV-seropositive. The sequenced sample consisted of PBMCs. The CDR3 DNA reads TGTGCCAGCAAGGAGGCAAGCACTGAAGCTTTCTTT. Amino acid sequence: CASKEASTEAFF.